Following are 26 T cell receptor beta chains from one sample sequenced in a study of T cells in Graves' hyperthyroidism and ophthalmopathy. The TCR beta CDR3 regions underwent amplification using RNA transcripts as the source. The HTBI set primed first-round TCR CDR3 RT-PCR. TCRdb reprocessed the multiplex PCR reads via MiXCR and lists one record per CDR3 protein. The table shows fewer than 800,000 distinct CDR3 sequences, with roughly 15% occurring only once. Sequenced: blood. The receptors originated from a man aged 18-30 years with Graves' hyperthyroidism.

There are many counts of this clonotype. This chain connects TRBV9 to TRBJ2-1; TRBD1 matches 9 bases. From germline, CDR1 is SGDLS and CDR2 YYNGEE. With 0 bases clipped from V and 5 bases from J, the junction kept 6 bases outside the gene matches. There are 16 residues in the CDR3. The CDR3 region is CASSVDLDRGNNEQFF. The CDR3 coding sequence is TGTGCCAGCAGCGTAGATCTCGACAGGGGGAACAATGAGCAGTTCTTC. The whole variable domain, remainder taken from reference TRBV9 and TRBJ2-1, is DSGVTQTPKHLITATGQRVTLRCSPRSGDLSVYWYQQSLDQGLQFLIQYYNGEERAKGNILERFSAQQFPDLHSELNLSSLELGDSALYFCASSVDLDRGNNEQFFGPGTRLTVL.

This clonotype was counted many times. This chain joins TRBV3-1 and TRBJ1-1, with 9 bases identical to TRBD1. J gave up 4 bases and V 4 bases, and 7 bases lay outside the gene matches. The CDR3 is 15 amino acids. The V gene's germline CDR1 is LGHDT and CDR2 YNNKEL (reference sequence). The CDR3 spells CASSPHRGRITEAFF. In nucleotides, the CDR3 is TGTGCCAGCAGCCCTCACAGGGGGCGTATCACTGAAGCTTTCTTT.

This clonotype was seen repeatedly, ten times or more. The chain employs TRBV11-1 and TRBJ2-7; D might be TRBD1 or TRBD2, each matching 5 bases. Germline V lookup: CDR1 SGHAT, CDR2 FQDESV (reference sequence). CDR3 length: 12 residues. V lost 5 bases to trimming and J lost 5 bases, with 10 bases between them. Here the CDR3 DNA reads TGTGCCAGCAGCCTAGGGACGCACGAGCAGTACTTC. Translating gives CASSLGTHEQYF.

This clonotype was found many times. V and J are TRBV18 and TRBJ2-1, with D perhaps assigned TRBD1 or TRBD2 (5 bases each). V dropped 0 bases and J dropped 7 bases, with 13 bases sitting between them. CDR1 is KGHSH and CDR2 is LQKENI in the germline V gene. CDR3 length: 15 amino acids. CDR3 sequence reads: CASSPPGTRLNEQFF. DNA of the CDR3: TGTGCCAGCTCACCACCGGGGACCCGGCTGAATGAGCAGTTCTTC. The complete variable domain, with remaining parts taken from reference TRBV18 and TRBJ2-1, reads NAGVMQNPRHLVRRRGQEARLRCSPMKGHSHVYWYRQLPEEGLKFMVYLQKENIIDESGMPKERFSAEFPKEGPSILRIQQVVRGDSAAYFCASSPPGTRLNEQFFGPGTRLTVL.

This clonotype was seen only a few times. The CDR3 loop is CASSSRQEGQPQHF. In nucleotides, the CDR3 is TGTGCCAGCAGCTCCCGGCAGGAGGGTCAGCCCCAGCATTTT. The chain links TRBV6-2 or TRBV6-3 to TRBJ1-5; D unresolved. In germline, CDR1 is MNHEY, CDR2 SVGEGT. Trimming removed 6 bases from V and 6 bases from J, with 15 bases in between. The CDR3 runs 14 residues.

The chain links TRBV5-8 to TRBJ1-5; D gene uncertain. Per the germline V gene, CDR1 is SGHTS and CDR2 is YDEGEE. The CDR3 spans 16 residues. V was clipped by 0 bases and J by 4 bases, with 14 bases between them. The CDR3 nucleotides read TGTGCCAGCAGCTTGGAGCGGCGCCCGGGGAATCAGCCCCAGCATTTT. It yields the protein CASSLERRPGNQPQHF.

This clonotype was counted ten times or more. The V call is TRBV5-1, the J call TRBJ2-7; perhaps TRBD2 as D (5 bases). Per the germline V gene, CDR1 is SGHRS and CDR2 is YFSETQ. Trimming cost V 4 bases and J 3 bases, with 11 bases left between them. The CDR3 sequence is 13 residues long. The DNA for the CDR3 is TGCGCCAGCAGCGAGGGCTTGGGCTACGAGCAGTACTTC. Its protein product is CASSEGLGYEQYF.

The chain couples TRBV2 to TRBJ2-5, with 11 bases fitting TRBD1. V lost 5 bases, J lost 7 bases, and 9 bases stayed unmatched. This CDR3 has 15 residues. Germline-derived CDR1 and CDR2 are SNHLY and FYNNEI. The CDR3, as DNA: TGTGCCAGCAGTTCCTCAATGGGGACAGGGGGGACCCAGTACTTC. Translated, it gives CASSSSMGTGGTQYF.

This clonotype occurred a few times. The rearrangement joins TRBV7-9 to TRBJ2-5; D perhaps matches TRBD1 (6 bases). The CDR3 runs 15 residues. Trimming shortened V by 3 bases and J by 4 bases, and 15 bases separated the two germline ends. Germline V lookup: CDR1 SEHNR, CDR2 FQNEAQ (reference sequence). DNA of the CDR3: TGTGCCAGCAGCTTCGGCGGAACAGGGAGAGAGACCCAGTACTTC. As protein: CASSFGGTGRETQYF.

Ten or more counts support this clonotype. The chain uses TRBV28 and TRBJ2-1; 8 positions match TRBD2. J lost 7 bases, V lost 0 bases, and 5 bases had no gene match. This CDR3 contains 15 residues. Looked up from germline, CDR1 is MDHEN and CDR2 is SYDVKM. CDR3 protein: CASSLWGRGGNEQFF. As DNA, the CDR3 is TGTGCCAGCAGTTTATGGGGGCGCGGGGGGAATGAGCAGTTCTTC.

This clonotype was counted many times. The chain recombines TRBV6-1 with TRBJ2-1, with TRBD2 matching over 10 bases. The CDR3 is made up of 15 amino acids. Germline V gene lookup returns CDR1 MNHNS and CDR2 SASEGT. V was pared by 5 bases and J by 6 bases, with 7 bases of the junction left unmatched. The CDR3 region is CASSYLGTSANEQFF. CDR3 coding DNA: TGTGCCAGCAGTTACCTTGGGACTAGCGCCAATGAGCAGTTCTTC.

This clonotype has a handful of counts. The chain carries TRBV3-1 and TRBJ2-3; D remains ambiguous. V lost 8 bases and J lost 6, with 15 bases in between. Germline CDR1 reads LGHDT; CDR2 reads YNNKEL (reference sequence). The CDR3 has 13 amino acids. In DNA, the CDR3 is TGTGCCAGCCCCCCTAGTGGGTGGGATACGCAGTATTTT. This translates into CASPPSGWDTQYF.

The rearrangement uses TRBV4-1 and TRBJ2-2, with D perhaps matching TRBD1 (6 bases). Germline V gives CDR1 MGHRA, CDR2 YSYEKL. V lost 4 bases to trimming and J lost 5 bases, with 20 bases between them. The CDR3 loop spans 17 amino acids. The CDR3 DNA is TGCGCCAGCAGCCGTCCCGGACAGTCCCCGAGGACCGGGGAGCTGTTTTTT. Translated: CASSRPGQSPRTGELFF.

This chain links TRBV9 with TRBJ2-2, with 8 bases matching TRBD2. Trimming removed 2 bases from V and 5 bases from J; junction bases left unmatched: 11. The CDR3 covers 17 residues. Germline loops: CDR1 SGDLS, CDR2 YYNGEE. The CDR3, as DNA: TGTGCCAGCAGCGTTCACGTTAGCGGGATTTCTACCGGGGAGCTGTTTTTT. Translation gives CASSVHVSGISTGELFF. Variable domain in full (rest from reference TRBV9 and TRBJ2-2): DSGVTQTPKHLITATGQRVTLRCSPRSGDLSVYWYQQSLDQGLQFLIQYYNGEERAKGNILERFSAQQFPDLHSELNLSSLELGDSALYFCASSVHVSGISTGELFFGEGSRLTVL.

This clonotype was seen ten or more times. V usage is TRBV11-2 and J usage is TRBJ2-3; D remains unclear. Trimming cost V 6 bases and J 1 base, with 11 bases left between them. Looked up from germline, CDR1 is SGHAT and CDR2 is FQNNGV. The CDR3 runs to 14 residues. CDR3 in amino acids: CASRRTRGTDTQYF. The CDR3, as DNA: TGTGCCAGCAGGCGGACCCGCGGCACAGATACGCAGTATTTT.

V gene TRBV7-8 combines with J gene TRBJ2-2; TRBD2 agrees at 7 bases. J lost 3 bases, V lost 5 bases, and 15 bases had no gene match. Germline CDR1 and CDR2: SGHVS and FQNEAQ. This CDR3 has 18 residues. CDR3 coding DNA: TGTGCCAGCAGCGCCCGGCCTGCGCGGGAGTTGGACACCGGGGAGCTGTTTTTT. It codes for CASSARPARELDTGELFF.

This chain uses TRBV11-2 with TRBJ2-5, with 15 bases fitting TRBD2. J was trimmed by 3 bases and V by 5 bases; bases with no gene match: 10. This CDR3 has 18 amino acids. Germline V CDR1 and CDR2: SGHAT, FQNNGV. CDR3 sequence: CASSLGTSGGPGKETQYF. In nucleotides, the CDR3 is TGTGCCAGCAGCCTTGGGACTAGCGGGGGGCCGGGGAAAGAGACCCAGTACTTC.

This clonotype has only a few counts. V is TRBV5-1 and J is TRBJ2-1; 8 bases are a match to TRBD2. V was pared by 1 base and J by 8 bases, with 14 bases of the junction left unmatched. The germline gives CDR1 SGHRS, CDR2 YFSETQ. CDR3 length: 17 amino acids. The CDR3 DNA reads as TGCGCCAGCAGCTTGTCGCCTAGCGGGCCGCTCGAACATGAGCAGTTCTTC. The encoded protein is CASSLSPSGPLEHEQFF. Full variable domain (rest looked up from reference TRBV5-1 and TRBJ2-1): KAGVTQTPRYLIKTRGQQVTLSCSPISGHRSVSWYQQTPGQGLQFLFEYFSETQRNKGNFPGRFSGRQFSNSRSEMNVSTLELGDSALYLCASSLSPSGPLEHEQFFGPGTRLTVL.

This clonotype turned up a few times. The rearrangement joins TRBV19 to TRBJ1-1; 8 bases are shared with TRBD1. V gave up 7 bases and J gave up 7 bases; unmatched junction bases: 5. CDR3 length equals 12 residues. Germline lookup yields CDR1 LNHDA and CDR2 SQIVND (reference sequence). DNA for the CDR3: TGTGCCAGTACGCAGGGGGCTGGTGAAGCTTTCTTT. Its translation: CASTQGAGEAFF.

The sample holds many counts of this clonotype. This chain connects TRBV15 to TRBJ1-1, with D tentatively TRBD1 (5 bases). V lost 1 base and J 4 bases, leaving 13 bases between the germline ends. This CDR3 has 15 residues. Looked up from germline, CDR1 is LNHNV and CDR2 is YYDKDF (reference sequence). The CDR3 spells CATSRGWGVRTEAFF. The CDR3 nucleotides read TGTGCCACCAGCAGAGGTTGGGGGGTTCGCACTGAAGCTTTCTTT.

V and J are TRBV6-1 and TRBJ2-1; TRBD1 matches at 7 bases. Germline CDR1 MNHNS, CDR2 SASEGT. After removal of 4 bases from V and 6 bases from J, the junction contained 9 bases not matched to a gene. This CDR3 is built from 15 residues. The CDR3 protein is CASSAPTGIFNEQFF. CDR3 in DNA: TGTGCCAGCAGTGCCCCGACAGGGATTTTCAATGAGCAGTTCTTC.

The rearrangement joins TRBV7-9 to TRBJ2-7; 7 bases line up with TRBD1. V dropped 4 bases and J dropped 3; count of bases not matched to a gene: 3. Germline values: CDR1 SEHNR, CDR2 FQNEAQ (reference sequence). This CDR3 contains 13 residues. DNA for the CDR3: TGTGCCAGCAGCTCAGGGGGACACTACGAGCAGTACTTC. Residues: CASSSGGHYEQYF.

In its sample, this clonotype was seen many times. The chain employs TRBV28 and TRBJ2-6, with D unresolved. Trimming removed 8 bases at V and 0 bases at J, with 5 bases between. This CDR3 spans 13 amino acids. CDR1 and CDR2 (germline): MDHEN, SYDVKM. The CDR3 here is CASLRSGANVLTF. The CDR3 DNA follows: TGTGCCAGCCTCCGCTCTGGGGCCAACGTCCTGACTTTC.

This clonotype was detected many times. V is TRBV12-3 or TRBV12-4 and J is TRBJ2-2; TRBD1 agrees at 8 bases. After removal of 5 bases from V and 6 bases from J, the junction contained 5 bases not matched to a gene. The CDR3 spans 14 residues. The CDR3: CASSGQGGAGELFF. CDR3 nucleotide sequence: TGTGCCAGCAGTGGACAGGGAGGTGCCGGGGAGCTGTTTTTT.

The rearrangement uses TRBV6-1 and TRBJ2-1; 11 nucleotides agree with TRBD2. The V segment lost 7 bases and the J segment 12 bases; nucleotides outside the gene matches: 11. The CDR3 is made up of 14 amino acids. Germline lookup yields CDR1 MNHNS and CDR2 SASEGT. Here the CDR3 DNA reads TGTGCCAGCACCGGCGGGACTAGCGGCTTTTGGCAGTTCTTC. Protein: CASTGGTSGFWQFF.

This clonotype was seen a handful of times. CDR3 coding DNA: TGTGCCAGTAGTATCCCATCGTCCTTGGGGACTTACACCGGGGAGCTGTTTTTT. Protein product: CASSIPSSLGTYTGELFF. The gene calls are TRBV19 and TRBJ2-2; TRBD2 is a possible D gene (6 bases). Germline CDR1 and CDR2: LNHDA and SQIVND (reference sequence). The CDR3 contains 18 residues. Trimming removed 3 bases from V and 3 bases from J, with 20 bases in between. The variable domain in full, completed from reference TRBV19 and TRBJ2-2, reads DGGITQSPKYLFRKEGQNVTLSCEQNLNHDAMYWYRQDPGQGLRLIYYSQIVNDFQKGDIAEGYSVSREKKESFPLTVTSAQKNPTAFYLCASSIPSSLGTYTGELFFGEGSRLTVL.